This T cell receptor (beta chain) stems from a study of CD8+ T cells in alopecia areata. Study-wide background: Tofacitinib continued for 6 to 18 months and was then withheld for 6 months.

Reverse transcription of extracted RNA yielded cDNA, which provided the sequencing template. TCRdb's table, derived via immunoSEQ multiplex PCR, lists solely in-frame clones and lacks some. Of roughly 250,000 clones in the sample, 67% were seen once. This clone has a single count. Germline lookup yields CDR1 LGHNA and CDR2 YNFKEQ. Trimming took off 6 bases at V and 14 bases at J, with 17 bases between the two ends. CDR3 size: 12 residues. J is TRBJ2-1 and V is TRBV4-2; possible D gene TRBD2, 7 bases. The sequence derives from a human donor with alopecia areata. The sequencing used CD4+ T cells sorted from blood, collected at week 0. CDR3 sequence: CASSSEPGGEFF. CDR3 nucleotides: TGTGCCAGCAGTTCCGAGCCGGGGGGCGAGTTCTTC.